This TCR beta chain was captured by sequencing in a study of T cells after yellow fever vaccination. Study background: Fractions low in cell number were prepared with SMART-Seq v4 Ultra Low Input.

Looked up from germline, CDR1 is LGHNA and CDR2 is YNFKEQ. The CDR3 length is 15 residues. V was trimmed by 0 bases and J by 7 bases, leaving 15 bases between them. This clonotype was seen a few times. MiXCR, run by TCRdb on the 5' RACE reads, gives a single entry per CDR3 protein. In the table there are some 390,000 distinct CDR3 sequences, 18% of which are singletons. Sequencing was performed on PBMCs, taken before the yellow fever booster vaccination. The gene calls are TRBV4-2 and TRBJ1-2, with D hard to call. The TCR originated in a man aged 18 to 29 who received the YFV17D yellow fever vaccine. In nucleotides, the CDR3 is TGTGCCAGCAGCCAAGATTGGAGGGCTGTCCCTGGCTACACCTTC. It codes for CASSQDWRAVPGYTF.